This is a list of T cell receptor beta chains from one sample in a study of a mutant IDH1 vaccine in newly diagnosed glioma. The method was immunoSEQ multiplex PCR; TCRdb's version includes in-frame clones alone and lacks a portion of them. The sample has about 46,000 clones, over 60% seen once. The source material was PBMCs, sampled from a glioma patient treated with radiotherapy, temozolomide or both. These receptors were obtained from a woman between 40 and 50 years old with glioma. The CDR3 runs from the conserved cysteine through the conserved F or W. A D gene is named only where the DNA matches it firmly. The size entry is marked missing in some rows and otherwise reads once, few, many or a size class.

J gene: TRBJ2-7
D gene: TRBD2
CDR3 length: 15
clone size: NA
V gene: TRBV10-3
CDR3 DNA: TGTGCCATCAGGGTACGCGGGAGCGAGGGCTACGAGCAGTACTTC
CDR3 protein: CAIRVRGSEGYEQYF

J gene: TRBJ2-2
D gene: NA
CDR3 length: 13
clone size: NA
V gene: TRBV30
CDR3 DNA: TGTGCCTGGAGTTTGGCTAGCGTTGGGGAGCTGTTTTTT
CDR3 protein: CAWSLASVGELFF

J gene: TRBJ1-2
D gene: NA
CDR3 length: 12
clone size: NA
V gene: TRBV11-2
CDR3 DNA: TGTGCCAGCAGCCCCGGAGACTATGGCTACACCTTC
CDR3 protein: CASSPGDYGYTF

J gene: TRBJ2-6
D gene: NA
CDR3 length: 17
clone size: NA
V gene: TRBV7-3
CDR3 DNA: TGTGCCAGCAGCTTTTCTGGGGCCCAAGGGGGGGCCAACGTCCTGACTTTC
CDR3 protein: CASSFSGAQGGANVLTF

J gene: TRBJ2-7
D gene: NA
CDR3 length: 13
clone size: NA
V gene: TRBV27
CDR3 DNA: TGTGCCAGCAGTCTTTCCCGGACCTACGAGCAGTACTTC
CDR3 protein: CASSLSRTYEQYF

J gene: TRBJ2-3
D gene: TRBD2
CDR3 length: 14
clone size: NA
V gene: TRBV10-1
CDR3 DNA: TGCGCCAGCAGTAAGCGGGGGCACACAGATACGCAGTATTTT
CDR3 protein: CASSKRGHTDTQYF

J gene: TRBJ2-7
D gene: NA
CDR3 length: 13
clone size: NA
V gene: TRBV29-1
CDR3 DNA: TGCAGCGTTGAAGAGGCGAGGGGTGGCGAGCAGTACTTC
CDR3 protein: CSVEEARGGEQYF

J gene: TRBJ1-1
D gene: NA
CDR3 length: 19
clone size: NA
V gene: TRBV6-1
CDR3 DNA: TGTGCCAGCAGTGAAGTTAGTTGGCTACCCGAGCGAATGAACACTGAAGCTTTCTTT
CDR3 protein: CASSEVSWLPERMNTEAFF

J gene: TRBJ2-5
D gene: NA
CDR3 length: 15
clone size: NA
V gene: TRBV7-3
CDR3 DNA: TGTGCCAGCAGCTTAACGATGGGCCTGTGGGAGACCCAGTACTTC
CDR3 protein: CASSLTMGLWETQYF

J gene: TRBJ1-1
D gene: NA
CDR3 length: 14
clone size: few
V gene: TRBV5-1
CDR3 DNA: TGCGCCAGCCGGATAACGACAGGAGCCTTTGAAGCTTTCTTT
CDR3 protein: CASRITTGAFEAFF

J gene: TRBJ1-3
D gene: NA
CDR3 length: 15
clone size: NA
V gene: TRBV5-6
CDR3 DNA: TGTGCCAGCAGCAGTCGGCACTTCTCTGGAAACACCATATATTTT
CDR3 protein: CASSSRHFSGNTIYF

J gene: TRBJ1-1
D gene: TRBD1
CDR3 length: 12
clone size: few
V gene: TRBV2
CDR3 DNA: TGTGCCACCTGGACAGGGGACACTGAAGCTTTCTTT
CDR3 protein: CATWTGDTEAFF

J gene: TRBJ1-4
D gene: TRBD1
CDR3 length: 14
clone size: NA
V gene: TRBV10-1
CDR3 DNA: TGCGCCATCCCACCCGGGACAGGCCCCGAAAAACTGTTTTTT
CDR3 protein: CAIPPGTGPEKLFF

J gene: TRBJ1-3
D gene: NA
CDR3 length: 14
clone size: NA
V gene: TRBV5-5
CDR3 DNA: TGTGCCAGCAGCTTGGGAAGGGCTGGAAACACCATATATTTT
CDR3 protein: CASSLGRAGNTIYF

J gene: TRBJ1-4
D gene: NA
CDR3 length: 13
clone size: once
V gene: TRBV19
CDR3 DNA: TGTGCCAGTAGTATGCAGGCAAATGAAAAACTGTTTTTT
CDR3 protein: CASSMQANEKLFF

J gene: TRBJ1-1
D gene: NA
CDR3 length: 13
clone size: NA
V gene: TRBV19
CDR3 DNA: TGTGCCAGTAGCATCGGGCGGAGGACGCGAGCTTTCTTT
CDR3 protein: CASSIGRRTRAFF

J gene: TRBJ1-2
D gene: TRBD1
CDR3 length: 16
clone size: NA
V gene: TRBV29-1
CDR3 DNA: TGCAGCGTTGAAGCCATCTCCGGGACAGGGGGCGTAGGCTACACCTTC
CDR3 protein: CSVEAISGTGGVGYTF

J gene: TRBJ1-3
D gene: NA
CDR3 length: 14
clone size: NA
V gene: TRBV5-1
CDR3 DNA: TGCGCCAGCAGTGGGGCAGGGCCTGGAAACACCATATATTTT
CDR3 protein: CASSGAGPGNTIYF

J gene: TRBJ2-1
D gene: TRBD1
CDR3 length: 15
clone size: NA
V gene: TRBV9
CDR3 DNA: TGTGCCAGCAGCGTAGAGGGACAGGGGAGCGATGAGCAGTTCTTC
CDR3 protein: CASSVEGQGSDEQFF

J gene: TRBJ2-1
D gene: NA
CDR3 length: 12
clone size: NA
V gene: TRBV6-6
CDR3 DNA: TGTGCCAGCAGCCGTCCGCGCAATGAGCAGTTCTTC
CDR3 protein: CASSRPRNEQFF

J gene: TRBJ1-5
D gene: NA
CDR3 length: 14
clone size: NA
V gene: TRBV4-3
CDR3 DNA: TGCGCCAGCAGCCAAGTGGAGGGGGGGCAGCCCCAGCATTTT
CDR3 protein: CASSQVEGGQPQHF

J gene: TRBJ1-5
D gene: NA
CDR3 length: 11
clone size: once
V gene: TRBV19
CDR3 DNA: TGTGCCAGTGGCAACAATCAGCCCCAGCATTTT
CDR3 protein: CASGNNQPQHF

J gene: TRBJ1-2
D gene: NA
CDR3 length: 12
clone size: NA
V gene: TRBV19
CDR3 DNA: TGTGCCAGTAGTATTGCGGACTATGGCTACACCTTC
CDR3 protein: CASSIADYGYTF

J gene: TRBJ2-2
D gene: TRBD2
CDR3 length: 15
clone size: NA
V gene: TRBV13
CDR3 DNA: TGTGCCAGCAGCTTAGCGGGGGGGCCAACCGGGGAGCTGTTTTTT
CDR3 protein: CASSLAGGPTGELFF

J gene: TRBJ1-1
D gene: NA
CDR3 length: 13
clone size: NA
V gene: TRBV6-6
CDR3 DNA: TGTGCCAGCAGGCCCCCCTCTGCGACTGAAGCTTTCTTT
CDR3 protein: CASRPPSATEAFF

J gene: TRBJ2-5
D gene: NA
CDR3 length: 14
clone size: NA
V gene: TRBV2
CDR3 DNA: TGTGCCAGCATCGGAAGGACGTTCCTAGAGACCCAGTACTTC
CDR3 protein: CASIGRTFLETQYF

J gene: TRBJ1-2
D gene: TRBD1
CDR3 length: 15
clone size: once
V gene: TRBV7-9
CDR3 DNA: TGTGCCAGCAGCCTAGGACAGGGAAGCTTCTATGGCTACACCTTC
CDR3 protein: CASSLGQGSFYGYTF

J gene: TRBJ1-1
D gene: TRBD1
CDR3 length: 15
clone size: few
V gene: TRBV5-1
CDR3 DNA: TGCGCCAGCAGCTTCTCTCCGGGACAGGGCACTGAAGCTTTCTTT
CDR3 protein: CASSFSPGQGTEAFF

J gene: TRBJ2-5
D gene: NA
CDR3 length: 17
clone size: NA
V gene: TRBV19
CDR3 DNA: TGTGCCAGTAGCCCCCGTGGAGCCCTCAATCTTCAAGAGACCCAGTACTTC
CDR3 protein: CASSPRGALNLQETQYF

J gene: TRBJ2-3
D gene: TRBD2
CDR3 length: 15
clone size: NA
V gene: TRBV6-5
CDR3 DNA: TGTGCCAGCAGTTACTCGGGGGGGTACACAGATACGCAGTATTTT
CDR3 protein: CASSYSGGYTDTQYF

J gene: TRBJ1-1
D gene: TRBD1
CDR3 length: 14
clone size: few
V gene: TRBV6-6
CDR3 DNA: TGTGCCAGCAGTCAGCCCGGACAGGACACTGAAGCTTTCTTT
CDR3 protein: CASSQPGQDTEAFF

J gene: TRBJ1-1
D gene: NA
CDR3 length: 13
clone size: medium-sized
V gene: TRBV7-9
CDR3 DNA: TGTGCCAGCAGCTTAGAGGGGAACACTGAAGCTTTCTTT
CDR3 protein: CASSLEGNTEAFF

J gene: TRBJ1-1
D gene: NA
CDR3 length: 13
clone size: NA
V gene: TRBV10-2
CDR3 DNA: TGCGCCAGCAGTGAGATTACGAACACTGAAGCTTTCTTT
CDR3 protein: CASSEITNTEAFF

J gene: TRBJ1-2
D gene: TRBD1
CDR3 length: 15
clone size: NA
V gene: TRBV4-3
CDR3 DNA: TGCGCCAGCAGCCAAGCCTGGAACAGGGGGGATGGCTACACCTTC
CDR3 protein: CASSQAWNRGDGYTF

J gene: TRBJ1-1
D gene: NA
CDR3 length: 11
clone size: NA
V gene: TRBV6-1
CDR3 DNA: TGTGCCAGCAGATACGGAGTTGAAGCTTTCTTT
CDR3 protein: CASRYGVEAFF

J gene: TRBJ2-7
D gene: TRBD2
CDR3 length: 14
clone size: NA
V gene: TRBV2
CDR3 DNA: TGTGCCAGCAGCCCGGGACGGGGGGACTACGAGCAGTACTTC
CDR3 protein: CASSPGRGDYEQYF

J gene: TRBJ1-1
D gene: NA
CDR3 length: 16
clone size: NA
V gene: TRBV18
CDR3 DNA: TGTGCCAGCTCACCTGTCCTTAGGGCTATGAACACTGAAGCTTTCTTT
CDR3 protein: CASSPVLRAMNTEAFF

J gene: TRBJ1-1
D gene: NA
CDR3 length: 18
clone size: NA
V gene: TRBV29-1
CDR3 DNA: TGCAGCGTTTTAGGGAGACAGATCACGTCTTTCATGAACACTGAAGCTTTCTTT
CDR3 protein: CSVLGRQITSFMNTEAFF

J gene: TRBJ1-2
D gene: NA
CDR3 length: 18
clone size: NA
V gene: TRBV5-1
CDR3 DNA: TGCGCCAGCAGCTTGAGTTCCCCCGGGCGGTCCGCTAACTATGGCTACACCTTC
CDR3 protein: CASSLSSPGRSANYGYTF

J gene: TRBJ2-7
D gene: TRBD1
CDR3 length: 11
clone size: NA
V gene: TRBV30
CDR3 DNA: TGTGCCGCAGGGGGCAGCTACGAGCAGTACTTC
CDR3 protein: CAAGGSYEQYF

J gene: TRBJ2-7
D gene: NA
CDR3 length: 16
clone size: NA
V gene: TRBV10-3
CDR3 DNA: TGTGCCATCAGTGAGCCCGGGACTGGGACGGCCTACGAGCAGTACTTC
CDR3 protein: CAISEPGTGTAYEQYF

J gene: TRBJ2-7
D gene: TRBD1
CDR3 length: 15
clone size: NA
V gene: TRBV7-9
CDR3 DNA: TGTGCCAGCAGCATAGACAGGGGGCAGTCGTACGAGCAGTACTTC
CDR3 protein: CASSIDRGQSYEQYF

J gene: TRBJ1-5
D gene: TRBD1
CDR3 length: 15
clone size: once
V gene: TRBV6-1
CDR3 DNA: TGTGCCAGCAGCAAAGGGACAGGGGTAGATCAGCCCCAGCATTTT
CDR3 protein: CASSKGTGVDQPQHF

J gene: TRBJ1-1
D gene: TRBD1
CDR3 length: 14
clone size: few
V gene: TRBV27
CDR3 DNA: TGTGCCAGCAGGAGACAGGGGGCAAAGACTGAAGCTTTCTTT
CDR3 protein: CASRRQGAKTEAFF

J gene: TRBJ1-2
D gene: NA
CDR3 length: 14
clone size: NA
V gene: TRBV6-4
CDR3 DNA: TGTGCCAGCAAAACGGGCGGGCTAATGAGCGGCTACACCTTC
CDR3 protein: CASKTGGLMSGYTF

J gene: TRBJ2-7
D gene: TRBD1
CDR3 length: 15
clone size: NA
V gene: TRBV7-8
CDR3 DNA: TGTGCCAGCAGCACAACCCCGGGGACAGGGATAGGGCAGTACTTC
CDR3 protein: CASSTTPGTGIGQYF

J gene: TRBJ2-7
D gene: TRBD2
CDR3 length: 15
clone size: NA
V gene: TRBV6-5
CDR3 DNA: TGTGCCAGCAGTTACAAGACTAGCGTTTCCTACGAGCAGTACTTC
CDR3 protein: CASSYKTSVSYEQYF

J gene: TRBJ1-5
D gene: NA
CDR3 length: 12
clone size: few
V gene: TRBV7-9
CDR3 DNA: TGTGCCAGCAGCTTAGTCAGTCAGCCCCAGCATTTT
CDR3 protein: CASSLVSQPQHF

J gene: TRBJ2-5
D gene: TRBD1
CDR3 length: 13
clone size: NA
V gene: TRBV29-1
CDR3 DNA: TGCAGCGGTCGTTCGGGACAGCGGGAGACCCAGTACTTC
CDR3 protein: CSGRSGQRETQYF

J gene: TRBJ2-7
D gene: NA
CDR3 length: 11
clone size: once
V gene: TRBV30
CDR3 DNA: TGTGCCACGGGAAGCTCCTACGAGCAGTACTTC
CDR3 protein: CATGSSYEQYF

J gene: TRBJ1-2
D gene: NA
CDR3 length: 12
clone size: NA
V gene: TRBV30
CDR3 DNA: TGTGCCTGGAGCAGGCTGAGGTATGGCTACACCTTC
CDR3 protein: CAWSRLRYGYTF

J gene: TRBJ2-7
D gene: NA
CDR3 length: 14
clone size: NA
V gene: TRBV2
CDR3 DNA: TGTGCCAGAGGGAAGATTTCGGGATCCTACGAGCAGTACTTC
CDR3 protein: CARGKISGSYEQYF

J gene: TRBJ1-1
D gene: NA
CDR3 length: 15
clone size: NA
V gene: TRBV7-9
CDR3 DNA: TGTGCCAGCAGCTTAGCGGGGGGGTCTAACACTGAAGCTTTCTTT
CDR3 protein: CASSLAGGSNTEAFF

J gene: TRBJ1-6
D gene: NA
CDR3 length: 12
clone size: once
V gene: TRBV2
CDR3 DNA: TGTGCCAGCGACACGCCTAATTCACCCCTCCACTTT
CDR3 protein: CASDTPNSPLHF

J gene: TRBJ2-3
D gene: NA
CDR3 length: 16
clone size: NA
V gene: TRBV2
CDR3 DNA: TGTGCCAGCAGTGAATTCGGGCCGGGGAACACAGATACGCAGTATTTT
CDR3 protein: CASSEFGPGNTDTQYF

J gene: TRBJ1-2
D gene: NA
CDR3 length: 12
clone size: once
V gene: TRBV11-2
CDR3 DNA: TGTGCCAGCAGCTTAGGTCAAGATGGCTACACCTTC
CDR3 protein: CASSLGQDGYTF

J gene: TRBJ2-7
D gene: TRBD1
CDR3 length: 15
clone size: NA
V gene: TRBV4-1
CDR3 DNA: TGCGCCAGCAGCCAAGTGACAGGGGGCTTTTACGAGCAGTACTTC
CDR3 protein: CASSQVTGGFYEQYF

J gene: TRBJ2-7
D gene: NA
CDR3 length: 12
clone size: few
V gene: TRBV30
CDR3 DNA: TGTGCCTGGAGAAGGGGGTCGTACGAGCAGTACTTC
CDR3 protein: CAWRRGSYEQYF